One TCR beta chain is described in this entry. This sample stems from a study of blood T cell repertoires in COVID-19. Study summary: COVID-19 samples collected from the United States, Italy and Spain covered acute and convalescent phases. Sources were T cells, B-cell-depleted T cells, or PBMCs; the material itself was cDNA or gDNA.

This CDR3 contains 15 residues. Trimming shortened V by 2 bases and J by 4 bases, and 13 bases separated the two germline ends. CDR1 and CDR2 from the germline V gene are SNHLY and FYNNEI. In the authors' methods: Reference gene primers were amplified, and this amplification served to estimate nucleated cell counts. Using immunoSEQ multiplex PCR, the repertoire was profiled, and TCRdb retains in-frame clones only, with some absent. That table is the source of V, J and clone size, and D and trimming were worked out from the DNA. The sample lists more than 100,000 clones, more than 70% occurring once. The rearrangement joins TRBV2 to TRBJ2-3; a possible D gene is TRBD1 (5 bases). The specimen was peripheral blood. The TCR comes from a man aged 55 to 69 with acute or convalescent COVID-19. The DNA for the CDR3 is TGTGCCAGCAGTGAAAGGGGCAGACGAGCAGATACGCAGTATTTT. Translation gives CASSERGRRADTQYF.